The clone carrying this T cell receptor beta chain has a handful of counts. Its antigen remains unknown. From the 5' RACE reads, TCRdb called clonotypes with MiXCR, one entry per CDR3 protein. The sample lists a few hundred thousand distinct CDR3 sequences, over 4% seen once, with roughly 24% in the top ten. This record belongs to a study of T cells after yellow fever vaccination. Points from the study as a whole: A large majority of primary-vaccination clones showed up again after the booster (96% CD4, roughly 88% CD8).

Germline CDR1 is SGHNT and CDR2 is YYREEE (reference sequence). Trimming took off 3 bases at V and 4 bases at J, with 10 bases between the two ends. This CDR3 contains 13 residues. The source of this sequence is a man between 18 and 29 years old who received the YFV17D yellow fever vaccine. The sequencing here drew on PBMCs, taken 5 days after the yellow fever booster vaccination. The V gene is TRBV5-4, the J gene TRBJ1-2, with a tentative D call TRBD1 (6 bases). CDR3 amino acids: CASSSETGYGYTF. CDR3 sequence (DNA): TGTGCCAGCAGCTCCGAGACAGGCTATGGCTACACCTTC. Looking up the rest from reference TRBV5-4 and TRBJ1-2 gives the full variable domain: ETGVTQSPTHLIKTRGQQVTLRCSSQSGHNTVSWYQQALGQGPQFIFQYYREEENGRGNFPPRFSGLQFPNYSSELNVNALELDDSALYLCASSSETGYGYTFGSGTRLTVV.